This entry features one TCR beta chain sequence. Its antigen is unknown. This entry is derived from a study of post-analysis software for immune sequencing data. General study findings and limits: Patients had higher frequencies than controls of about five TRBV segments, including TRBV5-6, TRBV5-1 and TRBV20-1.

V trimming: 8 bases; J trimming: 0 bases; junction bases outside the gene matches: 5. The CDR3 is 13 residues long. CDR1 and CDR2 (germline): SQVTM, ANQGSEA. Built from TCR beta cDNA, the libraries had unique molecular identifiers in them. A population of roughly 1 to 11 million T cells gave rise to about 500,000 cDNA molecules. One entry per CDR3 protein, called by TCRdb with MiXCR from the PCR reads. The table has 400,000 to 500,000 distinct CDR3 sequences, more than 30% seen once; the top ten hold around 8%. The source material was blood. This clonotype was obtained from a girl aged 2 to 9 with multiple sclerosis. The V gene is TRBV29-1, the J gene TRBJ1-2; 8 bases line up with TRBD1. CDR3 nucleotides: TGCAGCATCGGACAGGGCCCTAACTATGGCTACACCTTC. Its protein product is CSIGQGPNYGYTF.